Listed below are T cell receptor beta chains from one sample, sequenced in a study of blood T cell repertoires in COVID-19. Profiling relied on immunoSEQ multiplex PCR, and the TCRdb table lists in-frame clones only, not all of them. This repertoire shows about 220,000 clones, 82% found once; its top ten account for roughly 3.5%. Sequences were obtained from PBMCs or T cells enriched from blood (not recorded which). These receptors were obtained from a woman aged 55-69 years who had recovered from COVID-19. The CDR3 runs from the conserved cysteine through the conserved F or W. The D gene is left open where the match is weak. Part of the rows lack a size; the others show once, few, many or a class for expanded clones.

. | . | TRBJ2-4 | TRBV5-1 | CASSWGERLVAKNIQYF | TGCGCCAGCAGCTGGGGAGAGCGGTTAGTAGCCAAAAACATTCAGTACTTC
TRBD1 | . | TRBJ1-1 | TRBV5-1 | CASSLGGQISMNTEAFF | TGCGCCAGCAGCTTGGGGGGACAGATTTCCATGAACACTGAAGCTTTCTTT
TRBD1 | . | TRBJ2-7 | TRBV2 | CASRDRVFSYEQYF | TGTGCCAGCAGGGACAGGGTTTTTTCCTACGAGCAGTACTTC
. | . | TRBJ2-1 | TRBV10-1 | CASSEQLGEQFF | TGCGCCAGCAGTGAACAGCTGGGTGAGCAGTTCTTC
TRBD1 | once | TRBJ1-4 | TRBV19 | CASTITGGYEKLFF | TGTGCCAGTACCATTACAGGGGGCTATGAAAAACTGTTTTTT
. | . | TRBJ2-3 | TRBV2 | CASKSLAFISSTDTQYF | TGTGCCAGCAAGTCGCTAGCGTTCATCTCTAGCACAGATACGCAGTATTTT
. | . | TRBJ1-1 | TRBV11-2 | CASSVSGLPNTEAFF | TGTGCCAGCAGCGTAAGTGGGCTCCCGAACACTGAAGCTTTCTTT
TRBD2 | . | TRBJ2-5 | TRBV15 | CATSRGLAGEQTQYF | TGTGCCACCAGCAGAGGACTAGCGGGGGAACAGACCCAGTACTTC
. | . | TRBJ2-6 | TRBV7-3 | CASSLTRSGANVLTF | TGTGCCAGCAGCTTAACCCGGTCCGGGGCCAACGTCCTGACTTTC
. | . | TRBJ1-1 | TRBV5-4 | CASSLQKNTEAFF | TGTGCCAGCAGCTTACAGAAAAACACTGAAGCTTTCTTT
TRBD2 | many | TRBJ2-1 | TRBV24-1 | CATSGGTTNRNEQFF | TGTGCCACCAGTGGCGGGACTACCAACCGGAATGAGCAGTTCTTC
. | . | TRBJ2-5 | TRBV2 | CATTVPQGVQETQYF | TGTGCCACTACCGTCCCACAGGGAGTCCAAGAGACCCAGTACTTC
TRBD2 | . | TRBJ2-3 | TRBV24-1 | CATSDSGTSGIGDTQYF | TGTGCCACCAGTGATTCCGGGACTAGCGGGATTGGGGATACGCAGTATTTT
. | . | TRBJ2-2 | TRBV7-9 | CASSPWGLTNTGELFF | TGTGCCAGCAGTCCATGGGGACTCACGAACACCGGGGAGCTGTTTTTT